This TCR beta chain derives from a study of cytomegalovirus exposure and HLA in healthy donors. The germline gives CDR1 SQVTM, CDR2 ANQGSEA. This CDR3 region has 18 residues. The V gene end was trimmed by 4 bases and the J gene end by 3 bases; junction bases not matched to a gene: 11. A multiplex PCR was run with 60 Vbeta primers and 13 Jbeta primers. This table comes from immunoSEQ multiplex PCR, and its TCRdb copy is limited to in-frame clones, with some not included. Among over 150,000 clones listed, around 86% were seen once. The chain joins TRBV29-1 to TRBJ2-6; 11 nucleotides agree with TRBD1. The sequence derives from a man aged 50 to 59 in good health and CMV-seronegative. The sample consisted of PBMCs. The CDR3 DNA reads TGCAGCGTTGCATTAAGGGACAGGGGGTGGGATGGGGCCAACGTCCTGACTTTC. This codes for CSVALRDRGWDGANVLTF.